These 6 T cell receptor beta chains share one sample of origin, sequenced in a study of CD8 T cells in ankylosing spondylitis. TCRdb re-derived calls from the 5' RACE reads in MiXCR, one entry per CDR3 protein. The sample lists around 250,000 distinct CDR3 sequences, about 11% occurring once. The sample was blood, either unsorted or a sorted T cell fraction (not recorded which). The receptors originated from a male donor with ankylosing spondylitis or in good health (not recorded which).

This clonotype appeared many times. Here the CDR3 reads CASSFWTSGSSYNEQFF. The CDR3 bases are TGCGCCAGCAGCTTCTGGACTAGCGGGAGCTCCTACAATGAGCAGTTCTTC. The chain has TRBV5-1 and TRBJ2-1; 13 bases map to TRBD2. The trim removed 2 bases at V and 0 bases at J, leaving 2 bases unmatched. This CDR3 has 17 residues. CDR1 is SGHRS, CDR2 YFSETQ, per germline.

The genes are TRBV7-2 and TRBJ1-1, with D possibly being TRBD1 (5 bases). CDR1 SGHTA and CDR2 FQGNSA come from the germline V gene. The CDR3 has 14 residues. Trimming cost V 2 bases and J 2 bases, with 9 bases left between them. The CDR3 loop is CASSLWGDNTEAFF. The DNA for the CDR3 is TGTGCCAGCAGCTTATGGGGGGACAACACTGAAGCTTTCTTT.

This clonotype was observed at least ten times. The chain employs TRBV20-1 and TRBJ1-5; D call uncertain. CDR1 is DFQATT and CDR2 is SNEGSKA in the germline V gene (reference sequence). The CDR3 loop spans 15 amino acids. Deletions cut 1 base from V and 4 bases from J, with 14 bases between. CDR3 protein: CSARGFGVRNQPQHF. In DNA, the CDR3 is TGCAGTGCTAGAGGTTTTGGGGTACGAAATCAGCCCCAGCATTTT.

This clonotype was recorded at least ten times. This chain joins TRBV9 and TRBJ2-1; 9 bases fit TRBD2. The CDR3 spans 16 residues. The J segment lost 10 bases and the V segment lost 2 bases, leaving 13 bases of the junction unmatched. The V gene's germline CDR1 is SGDLS and CDR2 YYNGEE. CDR3 nucleotide sequence: TGTGCCAGCAGCGTCCAGGGAATAGCGGGAGTTGGGGAGCAGTTCTTC. Translation gives CASSVQGIAGVGEQFF.

This clonotype occurred a few times. This chain links TRBV15 with TRBJ1-2; D not resolved. CDR1 LNHNV and CDR2 YYDKDF come from the germline V gene (reference sequence). V lost 0 bases to trimming and J lost 4 bases, with 15 bases between them. The CDR3 runs 16 residues. The DNA of the CDR3 is TGTGCCACCAGCAGAGATCTCGCCACCGCGGCCTATGGCTACACCTTC. It specifies CATSRDLATAAYGYTF.

This clonotype was picked up many times. This chain links TRBV20-1 with TRBJ2-7, with 7 bases that match TRBD1. The CDR3 runs 14 residues. Germline V CDR1 and CDR2: DFQATT, SNEGSKA (reference sequence). V gave up 1 base and J gave up 5 bases; unmatched junction bases: 8. The CDR3 region is CSARGTGRLNEQYF. The CDR3 region has the DNA TGCAGTGCTAGAGGGACAGGACGACTTAACGAGCAGTACTTC.